The subject of this entry is one T cell receptor beta chain. Its antigen is undetermined. The sample belongs to a study of cytomegalovirus exposure and HLA in healthy donors. Study findings and constraints: Equally common other TCR beta chains were less clonally expanded than HLA-associated ones, a later analysis found.

PCR was performed using 60 Vbeta and 13 Jbeta primers. Only in-frame clones appear in the TCRdb table, and some are missing; sequencing was by immunoSEQ multiplex PCR. Here the sample spans around 150,000 clones, 79% being singletons. Sequenced: PBMCs. The source of this sequence is a man between 45 and 60 years old in good health and CMV-seropositive.

This CDR3 is CASSARDNYGYTF. Written as DNA, the CDR3 is TGTGCCAGCAGTGCGAGGGATAACTATGGCTACACCTTC. The chain couples TRBV2 to TRBJ1-2; D not certain. This CDR3 is 13 amino acids long. Germline V gives CDR1 SNHLY, CDR2 FYNNEI. V lost 4 bases and J 1 base, leaving 7 bases between the germline ends.